This T cell receptor beta chain was sequenced for a study of cytomegalovirus exposure and HLA in healthy donors. General study points: In a later analysis, TCR beta V- and J-gene trimming showed a link to a missense DCLRE1C variant.

Remarks on this clone: Antigen specificity is unknown.

Use of 60 Vbeta and 13 Jbeta primers characterized the PCR. Sequencing used immunoSEQ multiplex PCR; TCRdb keeps in-frame clones, though not all of them. Altogether roughly 140,000 clones are present, about four fifths being singletons, with the ten largest covering roughly 6.3%. The germline V and J ends were trimmed by 3 bases and 4 bases, with 17 bases remaining between them. Germline V gene sequence: CDR1 SNHLY, CDR2 FYNNEI. The CDR3 is 16 amino acids. The origin of this receptor is a man between 50 and 59 years old in good health and CMV-seropositive. The sequencing input was PBMCs. This rearrangement joins TRBV2 to TRBJ2-3; D perhaps matches TRBD2 (5 bases). Here the CDR3 DNA reads TGTGCCAGCAGTGACCCCGACGTGGAGGCAGCAGATACGCAGTATTTT. Residues: CASSDPDVEAADTQYF.